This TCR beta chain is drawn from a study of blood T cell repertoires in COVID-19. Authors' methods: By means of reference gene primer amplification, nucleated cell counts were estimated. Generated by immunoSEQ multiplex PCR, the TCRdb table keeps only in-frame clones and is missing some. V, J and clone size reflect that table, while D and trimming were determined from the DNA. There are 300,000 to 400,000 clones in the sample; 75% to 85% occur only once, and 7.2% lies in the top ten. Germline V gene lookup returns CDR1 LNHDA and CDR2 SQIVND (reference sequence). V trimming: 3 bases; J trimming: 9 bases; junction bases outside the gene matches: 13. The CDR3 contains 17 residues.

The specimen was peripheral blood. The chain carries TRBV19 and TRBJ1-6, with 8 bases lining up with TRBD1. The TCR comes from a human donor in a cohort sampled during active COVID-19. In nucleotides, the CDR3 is TGTGCCAGTAGTATCAAACCGGGACAGGTGATTAGTTCACCCCTCCACTTT. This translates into CASSIKPGQVISSPLHF.